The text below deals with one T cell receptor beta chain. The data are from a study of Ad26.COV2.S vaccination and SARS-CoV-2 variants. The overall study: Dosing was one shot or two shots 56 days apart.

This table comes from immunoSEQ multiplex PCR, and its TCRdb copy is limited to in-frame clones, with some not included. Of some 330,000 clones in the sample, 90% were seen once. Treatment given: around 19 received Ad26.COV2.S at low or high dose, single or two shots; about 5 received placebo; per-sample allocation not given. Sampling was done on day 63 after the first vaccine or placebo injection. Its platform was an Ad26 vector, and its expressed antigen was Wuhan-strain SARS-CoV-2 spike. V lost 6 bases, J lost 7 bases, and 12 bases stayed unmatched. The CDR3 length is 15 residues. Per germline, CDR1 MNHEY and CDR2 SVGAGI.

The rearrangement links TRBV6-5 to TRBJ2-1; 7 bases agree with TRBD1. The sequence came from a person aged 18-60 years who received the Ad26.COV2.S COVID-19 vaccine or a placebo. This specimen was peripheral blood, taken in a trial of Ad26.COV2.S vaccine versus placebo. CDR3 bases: TGTGCCAGCAGAGCGACAGGGAGTAGGCGGAATGAGCAGTTCTTC. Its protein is CASRATGSRRNEQFF.